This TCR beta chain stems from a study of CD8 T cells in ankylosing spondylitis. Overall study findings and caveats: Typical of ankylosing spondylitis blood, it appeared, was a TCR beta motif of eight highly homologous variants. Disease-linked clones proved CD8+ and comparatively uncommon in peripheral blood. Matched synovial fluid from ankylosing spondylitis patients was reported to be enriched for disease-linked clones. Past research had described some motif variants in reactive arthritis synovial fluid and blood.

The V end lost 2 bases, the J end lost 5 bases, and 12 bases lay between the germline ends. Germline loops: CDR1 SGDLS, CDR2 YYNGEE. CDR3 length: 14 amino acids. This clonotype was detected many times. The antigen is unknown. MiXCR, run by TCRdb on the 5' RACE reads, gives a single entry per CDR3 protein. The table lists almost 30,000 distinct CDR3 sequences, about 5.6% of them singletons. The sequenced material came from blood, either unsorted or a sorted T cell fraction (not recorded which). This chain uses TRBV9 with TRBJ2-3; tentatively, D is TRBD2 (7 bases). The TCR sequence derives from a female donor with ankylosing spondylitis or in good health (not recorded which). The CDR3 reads CASSVGGHKDTQYF. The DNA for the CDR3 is TGTGCCAGCAGCGTCGGGGGGCATAAAGATACGCAGTATTTT.